A single sample is the source of the 8 T cell receptor beta chains below, sequenced in a study of beta chain features in type 1 diabetes. The whole isolated RNA underwent reverse transcription, so sequencing captured expressed TCRB transcripts. Profiling relied on immunoSEQ multiplex PCR, and the TCRdb table lists in-frame clones only, not all of them. The data show 250,000 to 400,000 clones, with 13% to 15% seen just once and approximately 7% held by the top ten. The sequenced material came from central memory CD4+ T cells from blood. These receptors were taken from a man under 40 in good health.

This clone was picked up many times. The chain links TRBV23-1 to TRBJ2-1, with 9 bases aligning to TRBD1. TRBV23-1 is an ORF, and what it does is uncertain. The length of the CDR3 is 14 residues. V lost 8 bases to trimming and J lost 7 bases; unmatched junction nucleotides: 9. In nucleotides, the CDR3 is TGCGCCAGCTTTCCGGGACAGGGTCTTAATGAGCAGTTCTTC. The encoded protein is CASFPGQGLNEQFF.

J is TRBJ2-3 and V is TRBV29-1; 9 nucleotides match TRBD1. V lost 1 base, J lost 6 bases, and 17 bases stayed unmatched. Per germline, CDR1 SQVTM and CDR2 ANQGSEA. This CDR3 comprises 18 residues. The CDR3 loop is CSVEGSIESGQGRDTQYF. The CDR3 nucleotides read TGCAGCGTTGAAGGTTCCATTGAATCGGGACAGGGTCGGGATACGCAGTATTTT.

This clone was detected ten times or more. This sequence joins TRBV16 and TRBJ1-2; 9 bases fit TRBD1. The V gene's germline CDR1 is KGHSY and CDR2 FQNENV. After removal of 4 bases from V and 3 bases from J, the junction contained 0 bases not matched to a gene. The CDR3 has 13 residues. DNA of the CDR3: TGTGCCAGCAGCCGGACAGGGGACTATGGCTACACCTTC. This encodes CASSRTGDYGYTF.

The J gene is TRBJ1-5, the V gene TRBV6-6; D gene unclear. V gave up 2 bases and J gave up 5 bases, with 10 bases separating them. In germline, CDR1 is MNHNY, CDR2 SVGAGI (reference sequence). The CDR3 spans 14 residues. CDR3 sequence (DNA): TGTGCCAGCAGTTACCCCTCGCGGGATCAGCCCCAGCATTTT. This gives the protein CASSYPSRDQPQHF.

The chain employs TRBV27 and TRBJ1-2; D is undetermined. There are 14 residues in the CDR3. The V end lost 6 bases, the J end lost 5 bases, and 16 bases lay between the germline ends. The germline V gene encodes CDR1 MNHEY and CDR2 SMNVEV (reference sequence). CDR3 sequence: CASSTSGNLYGYTF. The CDR3 bases are TGTGCCAGCAGCACCTCGGGCAACTTGTATGGCTACACCTTC.

The chain is built from TRBV7-2 and TRBJ2-1, with 10 bases matching TRBD2. This CDR3 has 15 amino acids. V was clipped by 3 bases and J by 8 bases; unmatched bases: 7. Per germline, CDR1 SGHTA and CDR2 FQGNSA. The CDR3 region has the DNA TGTGCCAGCAGCTTGCCTAGCGGGAGTTATGATGAGCAGTTCTTC. Amino acid sequence: CASSLPSGSYDEQFF.

This chain links TRBV19 with TRBJ1-5; D unresolved. V was shortened by 5 bases and J by 5 bases, with 10 bases between the two germline ends. The CDR3 contains 13 residues. Germline-derived CDR1 and CDR2 are LNHDA and SQIVND (reference sequence). The CDR3, as DNA: TGTGCCAGTAGTTTGGACCGGGATCAGCCCCAGCATTTT. It translates to CASSLDRDQPQHF. The full variable domain, its missing parts supplied by reference TRBV19 and TRBJ1-5, is DGGITQSPKYLFRKEGQNVTLSCEQNLNHDAMYWYRQDPGQGLRLIYYSQIVNDFQKGDIAEGYSVSREKKESFPLTVTSAQKNPTAFYLCASSLDRDQPQHFGDGTRLSIL.

Only a few counts were recorded for this clone. This rearrangement joins TRBV6-1 to TRBJ1-5; D call uncertain. The V end was cut by 2 bases, the J end by 7 bases, with 12 bases between. Germline V lookup: CDR1 MNHNS, CDR2 SASEGT. The CDR3 contains 14 residues. Here the CDR3 DNA reads TGTGCCAGCAGTGAAAGCGGGAGGAGGCAGCCCCAGCATTTT. It yields the protein CASSESGRRQPQHF.